This record covers a single TCR beta chain. Antigen unknown. This entry is derived from a study of T cell repertoires in cytomegalovirus infection. Study summary: Recently identified HLA-C-restricted CMV epitopes were among the peptides used. Both a matching HLA type and CMV infection were indicated by public TCR beta signatures. Overall study findings and caveats: CMV-specific TCR beta clonotypes restricted by HLA-C dominated the ex vivo response.

One entry per CDR3 protein, called by TCRdb with MiXCR from the reads. Of roughly 990,000 distinct CDR3 sequences in the sample, about a third are singletons; the top ten hold over 12%. The germline V gene has CDR1 SGHDT and CDR2 YYEEEE. The CDR3 sequence is 12 residues long. Trimming stripped 3 bases from V and 5 bases from J, with 9 bases between. This clonotype was sampled from a human donor in good health (CMV status not recorded). Some clones in this sample may be carry-over from other donors' samples. The V gene is TRBV5-6, the J gene TRBJ2-7; maybe TRBD1 (5 bases). The input for sequencing was cultured CD8+ T cells from PBMCs, taken from culture after CMV antigen stimulation. CDR3 residues: CASSSQGNEQYF. CDR3 bases: TGTGCCAGCAGCTCTCAGGGAAACGAGCAGTACTTC.